This T cell receptor beta chain was found in a study of T cells in Graves' hyperthyroidism and ophthalmopathy. Whole-study findings and limits: Ophthalmopathy stood apart from stable hyperthyroidism in a 13 V-J model.

As concerns this clonotype: Antigen specificity is unknown. An end of the junction does not agree with germline; a read error may underlie this.

RNA transcripts served as the template for amplifying TCR beta CDR3 regions. A set of HTBI primers served as the primers for a first-round RT-PCR of the TCR CDR3. TCRdb reanalysed the multiplex PCR reads using MiXCR and keeps one entry per CDR3 protein. Altogether about 300,000 distinct CDR3 sequences are present, roughly a fifth being singletons, with the ten largest covering 35% to 40%. Germline lookup yields CDR1 SSHAT and CDR2 FNYEAQ (reference sequence). The length of the CDR3 is 16 residues. This TCR derives from a man in his fifties or sixties with Graves' ophthalmopathy. The chain combines TRBV7-7 with TRBJ2-1; a possible D gene is TRBD2 (6 bases). Sequencing was done on a sample of blood. The CDR3 coding sequence is TGTGCTAGCAGCTTAGGGGCGGGACCCCCGAGCAATGAGCAGTTCTTC. As protein: CASSLGAGPPSNEQFF.